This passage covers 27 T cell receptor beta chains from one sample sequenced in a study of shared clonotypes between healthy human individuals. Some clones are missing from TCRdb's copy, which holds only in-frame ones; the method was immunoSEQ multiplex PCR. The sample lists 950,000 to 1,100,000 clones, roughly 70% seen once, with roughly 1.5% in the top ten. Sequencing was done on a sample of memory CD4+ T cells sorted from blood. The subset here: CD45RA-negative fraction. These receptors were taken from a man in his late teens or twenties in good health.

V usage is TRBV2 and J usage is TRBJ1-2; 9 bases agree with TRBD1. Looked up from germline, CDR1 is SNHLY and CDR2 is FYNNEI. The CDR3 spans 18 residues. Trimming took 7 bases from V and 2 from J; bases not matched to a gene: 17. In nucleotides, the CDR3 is TGTGCCAGCATCCTTGATTCGCCGGGACAGGGTAGCAACTATGGCTACACCTTC. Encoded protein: CASILDSPGQGSNYGYTF.

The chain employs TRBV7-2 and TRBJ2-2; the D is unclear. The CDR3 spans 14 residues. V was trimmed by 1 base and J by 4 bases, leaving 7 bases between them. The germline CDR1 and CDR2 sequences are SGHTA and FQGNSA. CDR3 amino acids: CASSLGKVTGELFF. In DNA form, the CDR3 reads TGTGCCAGCAGCTTAGGGAAAGTCACCGGGGAGCTGTTTTTT.

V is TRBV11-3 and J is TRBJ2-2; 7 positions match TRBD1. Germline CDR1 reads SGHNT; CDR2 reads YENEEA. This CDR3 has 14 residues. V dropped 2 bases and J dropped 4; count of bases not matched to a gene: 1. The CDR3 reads CASSLQGVTGELFF. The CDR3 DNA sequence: TGTGCCAGCAGCTTACAGGGGGTCACCGGGGAGCTGTTTTTT.

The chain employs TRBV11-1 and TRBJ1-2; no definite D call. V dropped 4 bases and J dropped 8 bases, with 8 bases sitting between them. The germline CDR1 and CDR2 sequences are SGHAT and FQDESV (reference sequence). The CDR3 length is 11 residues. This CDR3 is CASSSISGYTF. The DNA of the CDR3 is TGTGCCAGCAGCTCGATTTCCGGCTACACCTTC.

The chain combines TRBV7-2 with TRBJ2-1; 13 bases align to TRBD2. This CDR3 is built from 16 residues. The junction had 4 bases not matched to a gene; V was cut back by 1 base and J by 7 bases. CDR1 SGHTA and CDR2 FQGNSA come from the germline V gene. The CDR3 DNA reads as TGTGCCAGCAGCTTAGATACTAGCGGGGGGGGTAATGAGCAGTTCTTC. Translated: CASSLDTSGGGNEQFF. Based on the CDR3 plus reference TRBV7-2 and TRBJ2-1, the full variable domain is GAGVSQSPSNKVTEKGKDVELRCDPISGHTALYWYRQSLGQGLEFLIYFQGNSAPDKSGLPSDRFSAERTGGSVSTLTIQRTQQEDSAVYLCASSLDTSGGGNEQFFGPGTRLTVL.

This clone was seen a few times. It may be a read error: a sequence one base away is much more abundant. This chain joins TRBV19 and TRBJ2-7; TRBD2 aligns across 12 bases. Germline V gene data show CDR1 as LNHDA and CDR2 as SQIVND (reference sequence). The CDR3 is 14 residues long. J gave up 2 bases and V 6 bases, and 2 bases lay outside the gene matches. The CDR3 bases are TGTGCCAGTAGCCTAGCGGGGGGGACCTACGAGCAGTACTTC. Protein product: CASSLAGGTYEQYF.

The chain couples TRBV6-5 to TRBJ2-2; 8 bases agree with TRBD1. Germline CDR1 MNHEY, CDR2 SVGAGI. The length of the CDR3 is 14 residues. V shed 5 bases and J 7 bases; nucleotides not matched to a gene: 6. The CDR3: CASSDRGLIGELFF. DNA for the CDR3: TGTGCCAGCAGTGACAGGGGTCTGATCGGGGAGCTGTTTTTT.

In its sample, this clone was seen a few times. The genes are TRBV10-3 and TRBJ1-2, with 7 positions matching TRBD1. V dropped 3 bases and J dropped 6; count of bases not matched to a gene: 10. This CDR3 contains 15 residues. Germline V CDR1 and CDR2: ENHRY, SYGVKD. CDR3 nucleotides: TGTGCCATCAGTGATCAACAGGGGCAGGCGGATGGCTACACCTTC. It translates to CAISDQQGQADGYTF.

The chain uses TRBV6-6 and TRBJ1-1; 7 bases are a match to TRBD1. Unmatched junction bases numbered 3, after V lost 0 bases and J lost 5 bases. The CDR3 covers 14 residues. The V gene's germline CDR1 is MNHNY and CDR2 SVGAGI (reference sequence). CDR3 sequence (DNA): TGTGCCAGCAGTTACTCGAACAGGGGAACTGAAGCTTTCTTT. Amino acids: CASSYSNRGTEAFF.

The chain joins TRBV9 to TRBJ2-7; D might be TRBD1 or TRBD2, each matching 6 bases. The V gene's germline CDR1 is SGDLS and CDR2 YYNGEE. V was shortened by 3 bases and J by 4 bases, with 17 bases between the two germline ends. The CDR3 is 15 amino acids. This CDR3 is CASSARDTRGYEQYF. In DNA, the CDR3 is TGTGCCAGCAGCGCGCGGGACACGCGTGGGTACGAGCAGTACTTC. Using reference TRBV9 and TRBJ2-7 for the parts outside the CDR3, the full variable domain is DSGVTQTPKHLITATGQRVTLRCSPRSGDLSVYWYQQSLDQGLQFLIQYYNGEERAKGNILERFSAQQFPDLHSELNLSSLELGDSALYFCASSARDTRGYEQYFGPGTRLTVT.

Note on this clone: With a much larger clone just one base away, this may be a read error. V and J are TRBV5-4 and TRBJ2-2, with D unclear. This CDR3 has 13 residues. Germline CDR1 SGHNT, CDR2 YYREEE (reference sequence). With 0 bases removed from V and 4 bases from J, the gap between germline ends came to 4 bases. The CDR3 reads CASSLGGTGELFF. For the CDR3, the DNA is TGTGCCAGCAGCTTGGGGGGCACCGGGGAGCTGTTTTTT.

The chain's CDR3 is CASSRSWGDNQPQHF. CDR3 DNA sequence: TGTGCCAGCAGCCGATCTTGGGGTGACAATCAGCCCCAGCATTTT. This chain joins TRBV5-5 and TRBJ1-5; D is ambiguous. Germline values: CDR1 SGHKS, CDR2 YYEKEE (reference sequence). This CDR3 region has 15 residues. With 4 bases removed from V and 3 bases from J, the gap between germline ends came to 14 bases. The full variable domain, in which reference TRBV5-5 and TRBJ1-5 provide the parts outside the CDR3, is DAGVTQSPTHLIKTRGQQVTLRCSPISGHKSVSWYQQVLGQGPQFIFQYYEKEERGRGNFPDRFSARQFPNYSSELNVNALLLGDSALYLCASSRSWGDNQPQHFGDGTRLSIL.

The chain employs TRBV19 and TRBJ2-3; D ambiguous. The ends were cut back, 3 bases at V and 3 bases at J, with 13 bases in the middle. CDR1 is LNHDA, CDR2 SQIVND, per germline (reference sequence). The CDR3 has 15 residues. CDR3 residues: CASSIGPGVTDTQYF. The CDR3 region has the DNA TGTGCCAGTAGTATCGGGCCAGGTGTTACAGATACGCAGTATTTT.

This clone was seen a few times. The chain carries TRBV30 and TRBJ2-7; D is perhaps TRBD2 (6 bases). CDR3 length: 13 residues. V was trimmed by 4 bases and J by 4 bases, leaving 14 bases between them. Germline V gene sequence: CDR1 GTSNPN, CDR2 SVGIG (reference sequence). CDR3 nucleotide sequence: TGTGCCTGGAATCGGGACTCCCGGTACGAGCAGTACTTC. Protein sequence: CAWNRDSRYEQYF.

CDR3 in DNA: TGTGCCAGCAGTCAAGACAGGAGATACACTGAAGCTTTCTTT. It yields the protein CASSQDRRYTEAFF. V and J are TRBV27 and TRBJ1-1; a weak D match, TRBD1 (6 bases). Looked up from germline, CDR1 is MNHEY and CDR2 is SMNVEV (reference sequence). The CDR3 spans 14 residues. V was shortened by 5 bases and J by 3 bases, with 13 bases between the two germline ends.

CDR3 in DNA: TGTGCCAGCTCACGGACAGACTCTGGAAACACCATATATTTT. Translating it yields CASSRTDSGNTIYF. The chain recombines TRBV18 with TRBJ1-3; possibly TRBD1 for D (6 bases). This CDR3 is 14 amino acids long. V gave up 4 bases and J gave up 0 bases, with 7 bases separating them. CDR1 is KGHSH, CDR2 LQKENI, per germline.

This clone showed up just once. CDR3 residues: CASSLALTSLEQFF. For the CDR3, the DNA is TGTGCCAGCAGCTTGGCTCTCACTAGTCTTGAGCAGTTCTTC. The J gene is TRBJ2-1, the V gene TRBV5-4, with D maybe TRBD2 (5 bases). The CDR3 has 14 residues. Germline CDR1 is SGHNT and CDR2 is YYREEE (reference sequence). Trimming stripped 0 bases from V and 9 bases from J, with 13 bases between.

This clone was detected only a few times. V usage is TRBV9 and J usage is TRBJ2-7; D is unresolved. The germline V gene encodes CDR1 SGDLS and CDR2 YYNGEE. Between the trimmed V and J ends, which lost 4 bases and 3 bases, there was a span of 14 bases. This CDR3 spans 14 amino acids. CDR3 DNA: TGTGCCAGCAGCCCTCCCGTCGCTGACTACGAGCAGTACTTC. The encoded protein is CASSPPVADYEQYF.

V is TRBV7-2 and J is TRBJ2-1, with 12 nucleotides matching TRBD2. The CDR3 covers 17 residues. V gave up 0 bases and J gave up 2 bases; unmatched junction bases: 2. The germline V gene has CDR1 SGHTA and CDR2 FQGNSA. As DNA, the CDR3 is TGTGCCAGCAGCTTAGCAGCTAGCGGGGGGGCCTACAATGAGCAGTTCTTC. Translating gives CASSLAASGGAYNEQFF.

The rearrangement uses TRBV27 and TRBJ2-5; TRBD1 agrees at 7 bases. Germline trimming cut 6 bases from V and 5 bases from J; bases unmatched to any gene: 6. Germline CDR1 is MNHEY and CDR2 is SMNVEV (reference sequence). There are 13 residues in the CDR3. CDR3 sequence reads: CASRRGPGETQYF. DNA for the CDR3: TGTGCCAGCAGAAGGGGGCCGGGGGAGACCCAGTACTTC.

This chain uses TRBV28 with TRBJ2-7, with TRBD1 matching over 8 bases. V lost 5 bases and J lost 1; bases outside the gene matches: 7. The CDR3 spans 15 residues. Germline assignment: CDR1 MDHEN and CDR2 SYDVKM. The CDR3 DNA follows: TGTGCCAGCAGTACGTTCACAGGGGGTTCCTACGAGCAGTACTTC. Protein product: CASSTFTGGSYEQYF.

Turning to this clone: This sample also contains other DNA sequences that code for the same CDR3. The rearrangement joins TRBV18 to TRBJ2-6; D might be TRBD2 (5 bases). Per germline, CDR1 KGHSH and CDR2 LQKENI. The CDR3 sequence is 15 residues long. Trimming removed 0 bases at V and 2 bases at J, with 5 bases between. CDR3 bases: TGTGCCAGCTCACCACCGAGGGCTGGGGCCAACGTCCTGACTTTC. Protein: CASSPPRAGANVLTF.

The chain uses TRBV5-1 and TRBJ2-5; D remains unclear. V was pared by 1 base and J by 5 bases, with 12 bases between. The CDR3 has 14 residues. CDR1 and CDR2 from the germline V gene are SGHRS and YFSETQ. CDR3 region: CASSLMGSLETQYF. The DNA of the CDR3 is TGCGCCAGCAGCTTGATGGGTAGTTTGGAGACCCAGTACTTC.

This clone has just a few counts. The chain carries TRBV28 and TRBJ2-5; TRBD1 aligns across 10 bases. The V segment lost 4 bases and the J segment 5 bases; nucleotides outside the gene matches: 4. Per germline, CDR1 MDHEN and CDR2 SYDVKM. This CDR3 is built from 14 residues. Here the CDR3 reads CASSSTGGDETQYF. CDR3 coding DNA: TGTGCCAGCAGTTCGACAGGGGGCGATGAGACCCAGTACTTC. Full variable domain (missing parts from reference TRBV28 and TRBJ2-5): DVKVTQSSRYLVKRTGEKVFLECVQDMDHENMFWYRQDPGLGLRLIYFSYDVKMKEKGDIPEGYSVSREKKERFSLILESASTNQTSMYLCASSSTGGDETQYFGPGTRLLVL.

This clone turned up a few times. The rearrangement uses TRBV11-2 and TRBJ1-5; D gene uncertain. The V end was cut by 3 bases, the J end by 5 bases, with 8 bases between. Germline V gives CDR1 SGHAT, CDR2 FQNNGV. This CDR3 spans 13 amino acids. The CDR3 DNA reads TGTGCCAGCAGCTTCCACTGGGATCAGCCCCAGCATTTT. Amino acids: CASSFHWDQPQHF.

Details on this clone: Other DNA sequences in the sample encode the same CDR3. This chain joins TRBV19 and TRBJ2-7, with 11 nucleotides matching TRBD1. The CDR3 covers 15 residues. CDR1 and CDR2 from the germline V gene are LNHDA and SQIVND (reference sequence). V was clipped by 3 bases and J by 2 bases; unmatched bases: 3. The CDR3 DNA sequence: TGTGCCAGTAGTATTTCGGGACAGGGGGCCTACGAGCAGTACTTC. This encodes CASSISGQGAYEQYF.

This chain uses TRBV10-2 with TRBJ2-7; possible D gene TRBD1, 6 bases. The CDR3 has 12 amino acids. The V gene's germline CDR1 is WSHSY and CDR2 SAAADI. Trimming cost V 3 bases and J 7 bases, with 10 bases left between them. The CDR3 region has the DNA TGCGCCAGCAGTGAACTCACAGGGGAGCAGTACTTC. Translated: CASSELTGEQYF.